The source of this T cell receptor (beta chain) is a study of regulatory T cells in long-lasting Graves disease. Study in general: Persistent cases were those of Graves' disease that involved over 5 years of antithyroid drugs with positive TSH receptor antibodies. Regarding the study as a whole: Blood alone, not thyroid tissue, was studied. The study found TRBV28, TRBJ1-2 and TRBJ2-5 favored in persistent disease.

TCR beta libraries were built with iRepertoire HTBI primers and Arm-PCR of CDR3 regions. Authors' data handling: Identified across the samples were over 50 TRBV segments and over 11 TRBJ segments. TCRdb reprocessed the multiplex PCR reads via MiXCR and lists one record per CDR3 protein. TCRdb's processing, not the study's, gives the V and J calls here. Of fewer than 400,000 distinct CDR3 sequences listed, 20% are singletons. In this sample, this clonotype turned up a few times. Its target is unknown. Regarding time point: persistent/refractory GD, antithyroid drugs over 5 years with positive TRAb. PBMC RNA served as the TCR library source. This CDR3 comprises 17 residues. CDR1 and CDR2 from the germline V gene are LGHNA and YNFKEQ. V was clipped by 0 bases and J by 1 base; unmatched bases: 9.

The sample in question was peripheral blood mononuclear cells (PBMCs), obtained when the disease was refractory, from a patient treated with antithyroid drugs. The sequence was collected from a female donor with Graves disease. The V and J genes are TRBV4-2 and TRBJ2-7; 7 bases are shared with TRBD2. For the CDR3, the DNA is TGTGCCAGCAGCCAAGAGGATCGGGGACTACCTTCCTACGAGCAGTACTTC. Its protein product is CASSQEDRGLPSYEQYF.